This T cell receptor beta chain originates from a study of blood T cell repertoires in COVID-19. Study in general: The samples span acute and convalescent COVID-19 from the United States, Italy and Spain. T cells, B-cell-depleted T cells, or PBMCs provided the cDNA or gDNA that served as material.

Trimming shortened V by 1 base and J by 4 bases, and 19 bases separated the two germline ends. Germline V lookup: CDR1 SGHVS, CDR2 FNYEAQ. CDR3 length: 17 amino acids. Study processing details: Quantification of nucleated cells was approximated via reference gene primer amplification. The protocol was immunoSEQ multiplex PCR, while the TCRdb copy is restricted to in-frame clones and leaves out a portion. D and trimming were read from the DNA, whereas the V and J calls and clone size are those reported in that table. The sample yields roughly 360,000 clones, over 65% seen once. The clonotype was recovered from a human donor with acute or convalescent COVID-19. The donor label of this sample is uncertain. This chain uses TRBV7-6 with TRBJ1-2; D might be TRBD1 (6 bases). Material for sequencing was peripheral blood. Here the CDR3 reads CASSLVPGTGTSYGYTF. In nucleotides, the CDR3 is TGTGCCAGCAGCTTAGTCCCAGGAACAGGGACCTCCTATGGCTACACCTTC. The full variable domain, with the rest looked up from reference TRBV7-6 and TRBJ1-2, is GAGVSQSPRYKVTKRGQDVALRCDPISGHVSLYWYRQALGQGPEFLTYFNYEAQQDKSGLPNDRFSAERPEGSISTLTIQRTEQRDSAMYRCASSLVPGTGTSYGYTFGSGTRLTVV.